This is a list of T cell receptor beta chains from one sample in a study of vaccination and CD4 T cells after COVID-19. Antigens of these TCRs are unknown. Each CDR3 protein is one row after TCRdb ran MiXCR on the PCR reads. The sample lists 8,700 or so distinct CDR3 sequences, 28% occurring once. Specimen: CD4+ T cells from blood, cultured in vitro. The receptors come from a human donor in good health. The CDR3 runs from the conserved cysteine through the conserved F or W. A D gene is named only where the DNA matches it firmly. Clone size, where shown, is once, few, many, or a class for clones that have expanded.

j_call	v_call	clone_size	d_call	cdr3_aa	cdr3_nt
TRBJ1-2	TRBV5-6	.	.	CASLKFGNYGYTF	TGTGCCAGCCTTAAATTCGGGAACTATGGCTACACCTTC
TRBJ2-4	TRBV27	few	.	CASSPQGRAKNIQYF	TGTGCCAGCAGCCCTCAGGGTCGAGCCAAAAACATTCAGTACTTC
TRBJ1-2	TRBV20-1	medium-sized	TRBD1	CSARQGAGDYGYTF	TGCAGTGCTAGACAGGGGGCAGGCGACTATGGCTACACCTTC
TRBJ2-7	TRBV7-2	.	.	CASSLRGFEQYF	TGTGCCAGCAGCTTAAGGGGTTTCGAGCAGTACTTC
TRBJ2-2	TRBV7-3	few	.	CASSPSGGAGELFF	TGTGCCAGCAGCCCCTCAGGGGGGGCCGGGGAGCTGTTTTTT
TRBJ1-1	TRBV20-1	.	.	CSAPRVLGVNTEAFF	TGCAGTGCCCCGCGGGTCCTGGGGGTGAACACTGAAGCTTTCTTT
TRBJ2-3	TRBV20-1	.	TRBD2	CSARDRQREGISTDTQYF	TGCAGTGCTAGAGATCGCCAGCGGGAGGGAATTAGCACAGATACGCAGTATTTT
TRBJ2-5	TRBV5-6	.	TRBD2	CASSLTTSFETQYF	TGTGCCAGCAGTCTAACGACTAGCTTTGAGACCCAGTACTTC
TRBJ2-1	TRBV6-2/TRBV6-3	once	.	CASSYSSPAGLTYNEQFF	TGTGCCAGCAGTTACTCGAGCCCAGCAGGCCTCACCTACAATGAGCAGTTCTTC
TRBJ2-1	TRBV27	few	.	CASSSSGGAPGRGEQFF	TGTGCCAGCAGTTCGTCCGGGGGCGCCCCGGGTCGGGGTGAGCAGTTCTTC
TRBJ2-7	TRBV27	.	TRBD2	CASRPRTSLYYEQYF	TGTGCCAGCAGGCCCCGGACTAGCCTCTACTACGAGCAGTACTTC
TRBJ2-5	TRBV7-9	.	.	CASSLARGRIETQYF	TGTGCCAGCAGCTTAGCAAGGGGCCGGATAGAGACCCAGTACTTC
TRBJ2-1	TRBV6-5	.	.	CASSYRGGNNEQFF	TGTGCCAGCAGTTACAGGGGCGGGAACAATGAGCAGTTCTTC
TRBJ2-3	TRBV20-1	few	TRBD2	CSARDPLAGGSQYF	TGCAGTGCTAGAGACCCACTAGCGGGAGGATCGCAGTATTTT
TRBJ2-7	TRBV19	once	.	CASSMISPGEQYF	TGTGCCAGTAGTATGATTTCCCCGGGCGAGCAGTACTTC
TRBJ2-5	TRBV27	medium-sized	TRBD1	CASSHRGQETQYF	TGTGCCAGCAGCCACAGGGGGCAGGAGACCCAGTACTTC
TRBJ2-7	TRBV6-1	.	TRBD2	CASSEVIAGGYEQYF	TGTGCCAGCAGTGAAGTAATAGCGGGAGGGTACGAGCAGTACTTC
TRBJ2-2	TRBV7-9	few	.	CASSPPMGDGELFF	TGTGCCAGCAGCCCCCCGATGGGGGACGGGGAGCTGTTTTTT
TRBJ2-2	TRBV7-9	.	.	CASSLARTTGELFF	TGTGCCAGCAGCTTAGCGAGGACCACCGGGGAGCTGTTTTTT
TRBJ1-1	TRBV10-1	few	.	CASIVHRLGNTEAFF	TGCGCCAGCATTGTCCATCGGTTGGGGAACACTGAAGCTTTCTTT
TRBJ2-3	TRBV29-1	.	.	CSVVGEGASTDTQYF	TGCAGCGTTGTCGGGGAGGGGGCTAGCACAGATACGCAGTATTTT
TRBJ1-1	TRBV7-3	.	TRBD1	CASSLWGPRQGARVTEAFF	TGTGCCAGCAGCTTATGGGGGCCGAGACAGGGGGCGCGTGTAACTGAAGCTTTCTTT
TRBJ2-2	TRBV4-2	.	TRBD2	CASSQESSGTGELFF	TGTGCCAGCAGCCAAGAATCTAGCGGCACCGGGGAGCTGTTTTTT
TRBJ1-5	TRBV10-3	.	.	CAISEDLSNQPQHF	TGTGCCATCAGTGAGGACCTCAGCAATCAGCCCCAGCATTTT
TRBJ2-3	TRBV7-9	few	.	CASSYLGTDTQYF	TGTGCCAGCAGCTACCTCGGGACAGATACGCAGTATTTT
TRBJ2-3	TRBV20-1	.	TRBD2	CSARVTSGRAPDTQYF	TGCAGTGCTAGAGTCACTAGCGGGAGGGCCCCAGATACGCAGTATTTT
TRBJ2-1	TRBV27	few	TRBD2	CASSLGTSGRSYNEQFF	TGTGCCAGCAGTTTAGGGACTAGCGGGAGGTCCTACAATGAGCAGTTCTTC
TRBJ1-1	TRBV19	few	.	CASSALGYTEAFF	TGTGCCAGTAGTGCTTTGGGGTACACTGAAGCTTTCTTT
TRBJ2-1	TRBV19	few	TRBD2	CASSIFGGGSGGEQFF	TGTGCCAGTAGTATTTTCGGGGGCGGGAGCGGGGGTGAGCAGTTCTTC